This record covers a single T cell receptor (beta chain). This sample was taken from a study of blood T cell repertoires in COVID-19. At the level of the study: Sites across the United States, Italy and Spain contributed samples from acute and convalescent COVID-19. PBMCs, B-cell-depleted T cells, or T cells provided the cDNA or gDNA that made up the material.

This CDR3 has 15 amino acids. J lost 8 bases, V lost 5 bases, and 7 bases had no gene match. Germline V lookup: CDR1 MDHEN, CDR2 SYDVKM. Authors' methods: Estimates of nucleated cell counts were drawn from the amplification of reference gene primers. Libraries were prepared by immunoSEQ multiplex PCR; TCRdb keeps only in-frame clonotypes and omits some of them. The D gene and trimming were derived from the DNA, and the V and J assignments and clone size from that table. Seen here are about 180,000 clones, approximately 88% observed once, and the top ten hold 4% to 5%. This TCR came from a woman in her thirties with acute or convalescent COVID-19. What was sequenced was peripheral blood. The V gene is TRBV28, the J gene TRBJ2-1; 12 bases line up with TRBD2. The DNA for the CDR3 is TGTGCCAGCAGTCCCTCTAGCGGGAGGGGACATGAGCAGTTCTTC. Encoded protein: CASSPSSGRGHEQFF.